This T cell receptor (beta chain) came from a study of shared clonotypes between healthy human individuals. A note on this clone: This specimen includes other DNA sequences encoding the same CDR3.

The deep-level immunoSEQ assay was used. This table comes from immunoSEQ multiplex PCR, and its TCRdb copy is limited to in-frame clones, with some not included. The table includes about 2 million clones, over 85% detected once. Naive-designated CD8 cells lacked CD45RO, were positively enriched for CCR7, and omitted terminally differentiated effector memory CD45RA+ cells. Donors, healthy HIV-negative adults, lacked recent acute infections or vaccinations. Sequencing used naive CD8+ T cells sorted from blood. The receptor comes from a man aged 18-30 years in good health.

The CDR3 region has the DNA TGTGCCAGCTCACCACCTGGGAGCAATCAGCCCCAGCATTTT. This translates into CASSPPGSNQPQHF. The J gene is TRBJ1-5, the V gene TRBV18; D remains ambiguous. The V gene lost 0 bases and the J gene lost 1 base, with 4 bases spanning the gap. There are 14 residues in the CDR3. Germline V lookup: CDR1 KGHSH, CDR2 LQKENI.